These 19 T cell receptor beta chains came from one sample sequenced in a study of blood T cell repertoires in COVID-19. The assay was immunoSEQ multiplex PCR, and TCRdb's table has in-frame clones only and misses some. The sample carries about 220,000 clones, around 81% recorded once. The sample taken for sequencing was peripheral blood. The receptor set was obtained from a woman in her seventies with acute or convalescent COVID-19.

CDR3 protein: CAISPGQGLAIGETQYF. The CDR3 DNA reads TGTGCCATCAGTCCTGGACAGGGGTTAGCAATCGGGGAGACCCAGTACTTC. The gene calls are TRBV10-3 and TRBJ2-5; 9 nucleotides line up with TRBD1. The CDR3 runs to 17 residues. V lost 5 bases to trimming and J lost 5 bases; unmatched junction nucleotides: 15. Germline CDR1 ENHRY, CDR2 SYGVKD.

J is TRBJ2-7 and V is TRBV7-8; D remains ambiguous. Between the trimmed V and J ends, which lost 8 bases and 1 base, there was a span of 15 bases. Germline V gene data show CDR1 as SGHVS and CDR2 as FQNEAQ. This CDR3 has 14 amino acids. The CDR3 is CASAIEAASYEQYV. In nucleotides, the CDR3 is TGTGCCAGCGCGATAGAGGCAGCTTCCTACGAGCAGTACGTC.

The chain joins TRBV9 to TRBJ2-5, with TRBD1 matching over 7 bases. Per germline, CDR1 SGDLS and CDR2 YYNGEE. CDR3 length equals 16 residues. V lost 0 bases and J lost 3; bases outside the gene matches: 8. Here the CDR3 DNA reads TGTGCCAGCAGCGTAGGAGGGTGGGACAGTAAAGAGACCCAGTACTTC. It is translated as CASSVGGWDSKETQYF.

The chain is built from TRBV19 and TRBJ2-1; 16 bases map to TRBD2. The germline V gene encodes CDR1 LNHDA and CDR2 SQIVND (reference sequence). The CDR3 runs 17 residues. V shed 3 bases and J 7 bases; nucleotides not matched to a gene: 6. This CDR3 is CASSIPGLAGGRNEQFF. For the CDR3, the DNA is TGTGCCAGTAGTATTCCGGGACTAGCGGGGGGGCGGAATGAGCAGTTCTTC.

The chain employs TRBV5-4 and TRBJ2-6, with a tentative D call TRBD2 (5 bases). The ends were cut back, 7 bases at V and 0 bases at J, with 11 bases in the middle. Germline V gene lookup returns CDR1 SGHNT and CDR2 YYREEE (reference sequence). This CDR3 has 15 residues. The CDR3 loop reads CASAWERSGANVLTF. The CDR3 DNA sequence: TGTGCCAGCGCATGGGAGCGCTCTGGGGCCAACGTCCTGACTTTC.

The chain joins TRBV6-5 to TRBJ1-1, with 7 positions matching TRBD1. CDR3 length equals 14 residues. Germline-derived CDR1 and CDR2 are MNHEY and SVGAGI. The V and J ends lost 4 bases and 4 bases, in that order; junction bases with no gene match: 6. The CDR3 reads CASSSDRVITEAFF. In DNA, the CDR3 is TGTGCCAGCAGTTCAGACAGGGTGATCACTGAAGCTTTCTTT.

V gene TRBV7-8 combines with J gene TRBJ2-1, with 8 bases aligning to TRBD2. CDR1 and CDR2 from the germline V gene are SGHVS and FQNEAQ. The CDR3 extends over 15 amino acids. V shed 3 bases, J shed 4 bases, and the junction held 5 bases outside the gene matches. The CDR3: CASSFTSGVYNEQFF. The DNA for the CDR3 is TGTGCCAGCAGCTTCACTAGCGGTGTTTACAATGAGCAGTTCTTC.

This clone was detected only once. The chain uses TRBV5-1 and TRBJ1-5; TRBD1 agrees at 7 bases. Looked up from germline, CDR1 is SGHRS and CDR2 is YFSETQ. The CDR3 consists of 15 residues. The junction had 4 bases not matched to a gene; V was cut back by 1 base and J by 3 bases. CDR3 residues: CASSLTGADNQPQHF. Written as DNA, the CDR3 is TGCGCCAGCAGCTTGACAGGGGCCGACAATCAGCCCCAGCATTTT.

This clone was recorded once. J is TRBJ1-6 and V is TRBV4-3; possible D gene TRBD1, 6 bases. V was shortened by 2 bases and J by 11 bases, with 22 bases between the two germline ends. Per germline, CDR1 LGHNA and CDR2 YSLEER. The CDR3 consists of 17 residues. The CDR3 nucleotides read TGCGCCAGCAGCCAATCCTCCTTTCTGGGGGCAGTTACACCCCTCCACTTT. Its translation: CASSQSSFLGAVTPLHF.

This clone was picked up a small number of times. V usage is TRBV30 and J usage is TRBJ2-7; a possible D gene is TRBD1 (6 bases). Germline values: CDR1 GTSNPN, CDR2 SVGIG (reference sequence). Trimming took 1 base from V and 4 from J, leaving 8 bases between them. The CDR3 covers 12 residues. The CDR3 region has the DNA TGTGCCTGGAGTGCGGACAGATACGAGCAGTACTTC. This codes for CAWSADRYEQYF.

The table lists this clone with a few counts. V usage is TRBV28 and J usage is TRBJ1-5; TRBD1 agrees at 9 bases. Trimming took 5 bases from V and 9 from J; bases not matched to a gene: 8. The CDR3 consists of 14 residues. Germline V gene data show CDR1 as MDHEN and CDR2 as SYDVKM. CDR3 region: CASSTTTGGRPQHF. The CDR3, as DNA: TGTGCCAGCAGTACCACTACAGGGGGCCGGCCCCAGCATTTT. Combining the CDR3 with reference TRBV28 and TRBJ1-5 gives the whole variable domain DVKVTQSSRYLVKRTGEKVFLECVQDMDHENMFWYRQDPGLGLRLIYFSYDVKMKEKGDIPEGYSVSREKKERFSLILESASTNQTSMYLCASSTTTGGRPQHFGDGTRLSIL.

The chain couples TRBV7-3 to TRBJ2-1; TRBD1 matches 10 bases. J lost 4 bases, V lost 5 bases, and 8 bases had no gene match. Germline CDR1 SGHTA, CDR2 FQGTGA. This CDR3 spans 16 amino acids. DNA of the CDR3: TGTGCCAGCAGCCCTACCGACAGGGGGCTGTACAATGAGCAGTTCTTC. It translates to CASSPTDRGLYNEQFF.

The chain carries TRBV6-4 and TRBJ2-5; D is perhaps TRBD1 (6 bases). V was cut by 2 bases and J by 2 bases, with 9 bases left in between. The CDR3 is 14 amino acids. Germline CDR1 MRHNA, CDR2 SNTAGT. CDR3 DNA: TGTGCCAGCAGTGACCGGACAGATCAAGAGACCCAGTACTTC. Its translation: CASSDRTDQETQYF.

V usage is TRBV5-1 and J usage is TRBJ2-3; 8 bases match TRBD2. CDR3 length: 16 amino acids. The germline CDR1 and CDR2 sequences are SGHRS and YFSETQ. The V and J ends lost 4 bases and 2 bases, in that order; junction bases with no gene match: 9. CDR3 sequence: CASSLLAADSTDTQYF. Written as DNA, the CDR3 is TGCGCCAGCAGCCTACTAGCGGCTGACTCCACAGATACGCAGTATTTT.

In nucleotides, the CDR3 is TGTGCCAGCGACCGGCTAGCGGGGGGGCCGAGGGAGACCCAGTACTTC. Amino acid sequence: CASDRLAGGPRETQYF. The chain combines TRBV3-1 (or the pseudogene TRBV3-2) with TRBJ2-5; 12 bases line up with TRBD2. Germline values: CDR1 LGHDT, CDR2 YNNKEL (reference sequence). With V trimmed by 8 bases and J by 5 bases, 12 bases remained unmatched. This CDR3 is 16 amino acids long.

DNA of the CDR3: TGTGCCAGCAGCATTAGCGGGGGGAGGACAGATACGCAGTATTTT. Its translation: CASSISGGRTDTQYF. This rearrangement joins TRBV7-3 to TRBJ2-3, with TRBD2 identical over 10 bases. This CDR3 spans 15 amino acids. Germline loops: CDR1 SGHTA, CDR2 FQGTGA. V lost 5 bases and J lost 3; bases outside the gene matches: 5.

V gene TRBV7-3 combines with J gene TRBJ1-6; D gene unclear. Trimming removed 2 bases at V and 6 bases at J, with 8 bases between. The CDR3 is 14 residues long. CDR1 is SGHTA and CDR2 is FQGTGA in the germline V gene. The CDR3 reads CASSLGTFNSPLHF. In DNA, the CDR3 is TGTGCCAGCAGCTTAGGCACATTTAATTCACCCCTCCACTTT.

The chain's CDR3 is CASSLGRGDETQYF. CDR3 nucleotides: TGCGCCAGCAGCTTGGGCAGGGGTGATGAGACCCAGTACTTC. The chain links TRBV5-1 to TRBJ2-5, with D perhaps TRBD1 (6 bases). The germline CDR1 and CDR2 sequences are SGHRS and YFSETQ. The CDR3 contains 14 residues. Trimming left V 0 bases short and J 5 bases short, with 11 bases between.

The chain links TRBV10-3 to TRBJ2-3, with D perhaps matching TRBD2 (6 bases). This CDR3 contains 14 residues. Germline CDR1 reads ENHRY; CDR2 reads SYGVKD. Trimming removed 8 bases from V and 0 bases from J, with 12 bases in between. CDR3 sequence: CAILGGQSTDTQYF. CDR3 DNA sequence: TGTGCCATCCTGGGGGGTCAGAGCACAGATACGCAGTATTTT.